These 17 T cell receptor beta chains originate from one sample sequenced in a study of blood T cell repertoires in COVID-19. The data were produced by immunoSEQ multiplex PCR, yet TCRdb's version contains in-frame clones alone and is incomplete. The sample gives 140,000 to 150,000 clones, 76% of which show up once; about 3.9% is in the top ten. Material: peripheral blood. These receptors were taken from a man aged 55-75 years with acute or convalescent COVID-19.

V and J are TRBV19 and TRBJ1-5, with 11 bases that match TRBD1. The germline V gene encodes CDR1 LNHDA and CDR2 SQIVND (reference sequence). The CDR3 is 17 amino acids. V was clipped by 7 bases and J by 3 bases; unmatched bases: 11. The CDR3 DNA is TGTGCCAGTACCGCCGGGACAGGGGGACAGTTCAATCAGCCCCAGCATTTT. As protein: CASTAGTGGQFNQPQHF.

The V gene is TRBV11-2, the J gene TRBJ2-7, with TRBD1 identical over 10 bases. Germline V lookup: CDR1 SGHAT, CDR2 FQNNGV. With 6 bases clipped from V and 7 bases from J, the junction kept 12 bases outside the gene matches. The CDR3 length is 15 residues. This CDR3 reads CASSSPGQGSREQYF. Here the CDR3 DNA reads TGTGCCAGCAGTTCTCCGGGACAGGGGTCTCGGGAGCAGTACTTC.

The chain is built from TRBV4-1 and TRBJ1-2; TRBD1 aligns across 11 bases. Trimming cost V 3 bases and J 6 bases; bases outside gene matches: 6. Germline CDR1 MGHRA, CDR2 YSYEKL. The CDR3 runs to 15 residues. CDR3 sequence (DNA): TGCGCCAGCAGCCAGAGGGACAGGGGGATGGATGGCTACACCTTC. This codes for CASSQRDRGMDGYTF.

This clone has only one observation. V usage is TRBV6-6 and J usage is TRBJ2-2, with TRBD2 as a possible D gene (6 bases). The CDR3 extends over 14 amino acids. CDR1 is MNHNY, CDR2 SVGAGI, per germline (reference sequence). The V end was cut by 2 bases, the J end by 6 bases, with 10 bases between. CDR3 nucleotides: TGTGCCAGCAGTTACGATGGGACTTCCGGGGAGCTGTTTTTT. This sequence encodes CASSYDGTSGELFF.

This chain joins TRBV3-1 (or the pseudogene TRBV3-2) and TRBJ2-2; 12 positions agree with TRBD2. The J segment lost 3 bases and the V segment lost 0 bases, leaving 5 bases of the junction unmatched. Germline V gene data show CDR1 as LGHDT and CDR2 as YNNKEL (reference sequence). CDR3 length equals 18 residues. The CDR3, as DNA: TGTGCCAGCAGCCAAGATCCGGGACTAGCGGGCGACACCGGGGAGCTGTTTTTT. It encodes CASSQDPGLAGDTGELFF.

The rearrangement joins TRBV29-1 to TRBJ2-2, with 10 positions matching TRBD1. This CDR3 is built from 15 residues. CDR1 SQVTM and CDR2 ANQGSEA come from the germline V gene. V lost 5 bases and J lost 0; bases outside the gene matches: 3. CDR3 nucleotide sequence: TGCAGCGTTCAAGGGACAGGGGCGAACACCGGGGAGCTGTTTTTT. Translated, it gives CSVQGTGANTGELFF.

The chain joins TRBV6-5 to TRBJ2-3; 7 bases map to TRBD1. The CDR3 extends over 15 amino acids. The V gene end was trimmed by 4 bases and the J gene end by 5 bases; junction bases not matched to a gene: 9. Germline CDR1 and CDR2: MNHEY and SVGAGI. In DNA, the CDR3 is TGTGCCAGCAGTTCCCTGACAGGGCGGAGAGATACGCAGTATTTT. It codes for CASSSLTGRRDTQYF.

The chain combines TRBV18 with TRBJ2-2; D uncertain. The length of the CDR3 is 13 residues. The ends were cut back, 3 bases at V and 3 bases at J, with 5 bases in the middle. Looked up from germline, CDR1 is KGHSH and CDR2 is LQKENI. The DNA for the CDR3 is TGTGCCAGCTCACCCCGGGACACCGGGGAGCTGTTTTTT. It translates to CASSPRDTGELFF.

The V gene is TRBV7-3, the J gene TRBJ2-3; 10 bases are shared with TRBD2. Germline CDR1 SGHTA, CDR2 FQGTGA. The CDR3 loop spans 17 amino acids. V trimming: 2 bases; J trimming: 3 bases; junction bases outside the gene matches: 8. The CDR3 DNA is TGTGCCAGCAGCTTATGGTCTAGCGGGAGTGCTACAGATACGCAGTATTTT. Translated: CASSLWSSGSATDTQYF. The complete variable domain, with remaining parts taken from reference TRBV7-3 and TRBJ2-3, reads GAGVSQTPSNKVTEKGKYVELRCDPISGHTALYWYRQSLGQGPEFLIYFQGTGAADDSGLPNDRFFAVRPEGSVSTLKIQRTERGDSAVYLCASSLWSSGSATDTQYFGPGTRLTVL.

V usage is TRBV9 and J usage is TRBJ2-3; D is perhaps TRBD1 (5 bases). There are 15 residues in the CDR3. With 0 bases removed from V and 0 bases from J, the gap between germline ends came to 8 bases. Per germline, CDR1 SGDLS and CDR2 YYNGEE. Written as DNA, the CDR3 is TGTGCCAGCAGCGTAGAAGGGGTTAGCACAGATACGCAGTATTTT. The encoded protein is CASSVEGVSTDTQYF. Together with reference TRBV9 and TRBJ2-3, the CDR3 gives the full variable domain: DSGVTQTPKHLITATGQRVTLRCSPRSGDLSVYWYQQSLDQGLQFLIQYYNGEERAKGNILERFSAQQFPDLHSELNLSSLELGDSALYFCASSVEGVSTDTQYFGPGTRLTVL.

The V gene is TRBV2, the J gene TRBJ2-5; 13 bases are shared with TRBD2. V shed 8 bases and J 4 bases; nucleotides not matched to a gene: 4. The CDR3 loop spans 14 amino acids. The germline V gene encodes CDR1 SNHLY and CDR2 FYNNEI. CDR3 coding DNA: TGTGCCAGCTGGACTAGCGGGAGAGTAGAGACCCAGTACTTC. Its protein product is CASWTSGRVETQYF. Full variable domain (outside the CDR3, taken from reference TRBV2 and TRBJ2-5): EPEVTQTPSHQVTQMGQEVILRCVPISNHLYFYWYRQILGQKVEFLVSFYNNEISEKSEIFDDQFSVERPDGSNFTLKIRSTKLEDSAMYFCASWTSGRVETQYFGPGTRLLVL.

V usage is TRBV5-3 and J usage is TRBJ2-7; D is possibly TRBD2 (6 bases). TRBV5-3 is an open reading frame whose function is uncertain. The V gene lost 6 bases and the J gene lost 6 bases, with 19 bases spanning the gap. The CDR3 extends over 14 amino acids. CDR3 nucleotide sequence: TGTGCCAGAAACACTGTGAGACTAGAGGCCGAGCAGTACTTC. This sequence encodes CARNTVRLEAEQYF.

The J gene is TRBJ1-5, the V gene TRBV19, with 8 bases identical to TRBD1. The V gene end was trimmed by 10 bases and the J gene end by 3 bases; junction bases not matched to a gene: 14. CDR3 size: 16 residues. Germline lookup yields CDR1 LNHDA and CDR2 SQIVND (reference sequence). The CDR3 region is CATEGQVGALNQPQHF. CDR3 in DNA: TGTGCCACCGAGGGACAGGTTGGAGCACTCAATCAGCCCCAGCATTTT.

V is TRBV5-1 and J is TRBJ2-3, with D hard to call. The CDR3 has 16 amino acids. V was trimmed by 0 bases and J by 0 bases, leaving 11 bases between them. Germline V gene data show CDR1 as SGHRS and CDR2 as YFSETQ. The CDR3 loop reads CASSLARSGSTDTQYF. The CDR3 DNA is TGCGCCAGCAGCTTGGCCAGGTCAGGAAGCACAGATACGCAGTATTTT.

This clone was picked up one time. One junction end does not reproduce the germline sequence, and a read error may be involved. The sample carries other DNA sequences with the same CDR3. J is TRBJ2-5 and V is TRBV5-1, with TRBD1 matching 9 bases. The CDR3 is made up of 16 amino acids. CDR1 and CDR2 (germline): SGHRS, YFSETQ. The CDR3 reads CASSVTDRGSQETQYF. The CDR3 DNA follows: TGCGCTAGCAGCGTGACGGACAGGGGAAGCCAAGAGACCCAGTACTTC.

This clone was seen once. The chain is built from TRBV11-2 and TRBJ2-2, with D tentatively TRBD2 (6 bases). Germline V gene data show CDR1 as SGHAT and CDR2 as FQNNGV. The germline V and J ends were trimmed by 2 bases and 6 bases, with 19 bases remaining between them. This CDR3 has 17 residues. The DNA of the CDR3 is TGTGCCAGCAGCTTAACCAACCTAGCCGGGAGCGCCGGGGAGCTGTTTTTT. It specifies CASSLTNLAGSAGELFF.

The rearrangement joins TRBV15 to TRBJ1-5, with 10 positions matching TRBD1. This CDR3 comprises 14 residues. From germline, CDR1 is LNHNV and CDR2 YYDKDF (reference sequence). The V and J ends lost 3 bases and 6 bases, in that order; junction bases with no gene match: 2. The CDR3 protein is CATSSRDRGQPQHF. CDR3 sequence (DNA): TGTGCCACCAGCAGCCGGGACAGGGGTCAGCCCCAGCATTTT.